The entry below describes one T cell receptor beta chain. The data were obtained in a study of blood T cell repertoires in COVID-19. Losses at the gene ends were 5 bases for V and 2 bases for J; bases not matched to a gene: 3. This CDR3 has 14 amino acids. The V gene's germline CDR1 is SGHNT and CDR2 YENEEA. Clones were read by immunoSEQ multiplex PCR, and TCRdb kept only the in-frame ones, dropping some. The sample lists around 300,000 clones; about 90% were seen once. Grouping used clinical history reported by participants in a survey and questionnaire. The receptor was isolated from a woman between 18 and 29 years old with acute COVID-19. Material: PBMCs or T cells enriched from blood (not recorded which). This rearrangement joins TRBV11-3 to TRBJ2-7; 10 bases agree with TRBD1. The CDR3 DNA reads as TGTGCCAGCAGCATGGACAGGGGGACCTACGAGCAGTACTTC. As protein: CASSMDRGTYEQYF.